This TCR beta chain originates from a study of blood T cell repertoires in COVID-19. Study as a whole: Whether acute or convalescent, the COVID-19 samples came from the United States, Italy and Spain. The cDNA or gDNA used as material had been derived from T cells, B-cell-depleted T cells, or PBMCs.

This CDR3 is built from 14 residues. With 4 bases clipped from V and 2 bases from J, the junction kept 4 bases outside the gene matches. Germline values: CDR1 GTSNPN, CDR2 SVGIG (reference sequence). Assay: immunoSEQ multiplex PCR; the TCRdb copy retains only in-frame clones and omits some. The sample holds 55,000 to 80,000 clones, 89% seen once. This clone was detected a few times. This chain joins TRBV30 and TRBJ2-3, with 9 bases lining up with TRBD2. Sequencing used peripheral blood. The TCR was taken from a man of 80 years or more with acute or convalescent COVID-19. The CDR3 loop reads CAWTSGTVTDTQYF. In DNA form, the CDR3 reads TGTGCCTGGACTAGCGGGACGGTCACAGATACGCAGTATTTT.